This TCR beta chain was sequenced during a study of T cells after yellow fever vaccination (dated 2019 in TCRdb). The study in broad terms: The SMART-Seq v4 Ultra Low Input RNA kit was used to prepare libraries from fractions with low cell numbers. Two healthy male donors, one aged 18 to 29 and one aged 30 to 40 years, were included in the cohort. To follow T-cell clones before and after primary and booster YFV17D yellow fever vaccination, bulk TCR alpha and beta repertoires were sequenced over time. Bulk PBMC replicates and cell subsets were isolated from blood drawn at multiple timepoints before and after both primary and secondary immunization.

Summary of the overall study and its limitations: The secondary T-cell response was weaker than the primary response but faster, peaking on day 5 instead of day 15. Because the study included only a couple of donors, the extent to which the findings can be generalized is limited. Computational filtering was needed because FACS-sorted repertoires could contain abundant contaminating clonotypes from the bulk population. A small fraction of clonotypes showed up in both the CD4 and CD8 compartments, probably as a result of convergent recombination. Most clones expanded after primary vaccination (96% of CD4 and approximately 90% of CD8) were re-detected after the booster, suggesting that broad memory maintenance occurred.

The instrument given in TCRdb is Illumina NovaSeq 6000. TCR cDNA was synthesized by 5'RACE template switching, through which a universal primer site and unique molecular identifiers were introduced. Priming for cDNA synthesis came from both the TCR alpha and TCR beta constant segments. Library amplification involved two PCR steps, and the second step added sample barcodes and sequencing adapters. Libraries were sequenced on Illumina HiSeq 2500 (2x100 bp) or NovaSeq (2x150 bp). The study's own analysis went as follows. Reads were demultiplexed and collapsed into UMI consensus sequences with MIGEC, and V(D)J alignment was performed with MiXCR. Vaccine-responding clonotypes were defined with edgeR using replicate PBMC samples, requiring FDR below 0.01 and a log2 fold change above 5 up to day 15. Bulk clonotypes were assigned CD4 or CD8 identity according to which sequenced CD4 or CD8 repertoire held them at higher abundance. Starting from the raw public reads, TCRdb applied fastp trimming at Q25, assembled clones with MiXCR and retained in-frame beta chains. Rows matching on CDR3 protein sequence are summarized as one entry with the most common DNA and genes. The V and J calls follow TCRdb's processing rather than the paper's. This sample has around 330,000 distinct CDR3 sequences in its table, and less than 4.5% of those were observed once. Of the sample, about 20% falls within the top ten clones.

For CDR1 and CDR2, the germline V gene lists KGHSH and LQKENI. The CDR3 numbers 15 residues from cysteine through phenylalanine. Only the CDR3 region is kept as DNA, spanning 45 bases read in frame from base 1. Trimmed from V: 3 bases; trimmed from J: 8 bases; junction bases lacking a gene match: 7. According to the study, the label for this sample's treatment or condition signals: live attenuated yellow fever vaccine strain. At each blood-draw timepoint, two biological replicates of bulk PBMCs were obtained. PBMCs were isolated from peripheral blood using a standard Ficoll-Paque protocol. RNA was extracted with TriZol from bulk PBMCs, CD4 and CD8 fractions, and dextramer-positive and dextramer-negative fractions. This clonotype was recorded at least ten times. What antigen it recognizes has not been identified. Nothing much larger sits one base from this clone, and base qualities are not available.

Recombination linked TRBV18 to TRBJ1-6, and TRBD1 aligns with 7 junction nucleotides. The source was PBMCs, collected on the day of the yellow fever booster vaccination. The TCR was taken from a man younger than 35 who received the YFV17D yellow fever vaccine. Here is the DNA: TGTGCCAGCTCACCCAGACAGGGAGGTGATTCACCCCTCCACTTT. It translates to CASSPRQGGDSPLHF.